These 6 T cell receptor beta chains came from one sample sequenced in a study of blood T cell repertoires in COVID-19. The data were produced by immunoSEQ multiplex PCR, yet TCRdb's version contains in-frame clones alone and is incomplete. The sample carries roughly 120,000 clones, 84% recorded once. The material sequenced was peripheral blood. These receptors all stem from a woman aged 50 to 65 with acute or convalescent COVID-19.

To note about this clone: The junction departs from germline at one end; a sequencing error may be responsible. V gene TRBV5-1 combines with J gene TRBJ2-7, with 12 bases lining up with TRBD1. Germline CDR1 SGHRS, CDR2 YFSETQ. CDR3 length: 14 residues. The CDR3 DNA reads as TGCGCCCGCAGCGGGGGGACAGGGGGCAACGAGCAGTACTTC. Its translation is CARSGGTGGNEQYF.

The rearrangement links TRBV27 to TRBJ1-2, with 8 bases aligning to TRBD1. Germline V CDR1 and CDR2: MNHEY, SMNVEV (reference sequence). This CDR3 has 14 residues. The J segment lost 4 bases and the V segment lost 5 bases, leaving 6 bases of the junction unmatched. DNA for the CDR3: TGTGCCAGCAGTCCTGACAGGGGAAGCTATGGCTACACCTTC. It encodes CASSPDRGSYGYTF.

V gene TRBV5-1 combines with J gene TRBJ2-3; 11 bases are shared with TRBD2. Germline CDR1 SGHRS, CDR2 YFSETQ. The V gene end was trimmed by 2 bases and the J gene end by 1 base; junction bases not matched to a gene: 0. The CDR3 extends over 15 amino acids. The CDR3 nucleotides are TGCGCCAGCAGCTTACTAGCGGGGGGCACAGATACGCAGTATTTT. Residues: CASSLLAGGTDTQYF. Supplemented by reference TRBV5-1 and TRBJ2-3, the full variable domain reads KAGVTQTPRYLIKTRGQQVTLSCSPISGHRSVSWYQQTPGQGLQFLFEYFSETQRNKGNFPGRFSGRQFSNSRSEMNVSTLELGDSALYLCASSLLAGGTDTQYFGPGTRLTVL.

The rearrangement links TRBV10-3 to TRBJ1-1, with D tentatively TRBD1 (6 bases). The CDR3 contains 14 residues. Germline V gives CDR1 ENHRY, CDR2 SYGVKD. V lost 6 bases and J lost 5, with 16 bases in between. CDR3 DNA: TGTGCCATCAGAGGGGGGGGCGCGAGGACTGAAGCTTTCTTT. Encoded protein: CAIRGGGARTEAFF.

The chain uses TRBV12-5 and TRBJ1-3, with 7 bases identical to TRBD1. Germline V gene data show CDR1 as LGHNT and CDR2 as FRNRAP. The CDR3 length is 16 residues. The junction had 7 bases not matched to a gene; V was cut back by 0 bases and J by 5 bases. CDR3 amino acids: CASGLVGAGGRNTIYF. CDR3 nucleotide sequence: TGTGCTAGTGGTTTGGTAGGGGCAGGGGGTAGAAACACCATATATTTT.

CDR3 loop: CASSDRGQIYGYTF. CDR3 in DNA: TGTGCCAGCAGTGACAGGGGACAGATCTATGGCTACACCTTC. This sequence joins TRBV2 and TRBJ1-2, with 7 bases aligning to TRBD1. The CDR3 has 14 residues. V gave up 3 bases and J gave up 4 bases; unmatched junction bases: 5. Germline lookup yields CDR1 SNHLY and CDR2 FYNNEI. The complete variable domain, with remaining parts taken from reference TRBV2 and TRBJ1-2, reads EPEVTQTPSHQVTQMGQEVILRCVPISNHLYFYWYRQILGQKVEFLVSFYNNEISEKSEIFDDQFSVERPDGSNFTLKIRSTKLEDSAMYFCASSDRGQIYGYTFGSGTRLTVV.